This T cell receptor beta chain was recovered during a study of T cell responses to AZD1222 COVID-19 vaccine. Study observations and caveats: Among those given AZD1222, only six were seropositive at baseline.

Sequencing was performed with immunoSEQ multiplex PCR; in TCRdb, only in-frame clones are kept and a portion is missing. The sample shows approximately 100,000 clones, approximately 90% of them seen only once. To note about this clone: Its antigen is unidentified.

The sample consisted of peripheral blood, taken 28 days after the second AZD1222 dose. The origin of this receptor is an adult who received the AZD1222 COVID-19 vaccine.

The CDR3 bases are TGTGCCTGGAGCGGACAGTTGAACACTGAAGCTTTCTTT. It translates to CAWSGQLNTEAFF. This chain links TRBV30 with TRBJ1-1; a weak D match, TRBD1 (6 bases). The CDR3 is made up of 13 amino acids. Germline V gene sequence: CDR1 GTSNPN, CDR2 SVGIG (reference sequence). V was clipped by 3 bases and J by 0 bases, with 8 bases between them.